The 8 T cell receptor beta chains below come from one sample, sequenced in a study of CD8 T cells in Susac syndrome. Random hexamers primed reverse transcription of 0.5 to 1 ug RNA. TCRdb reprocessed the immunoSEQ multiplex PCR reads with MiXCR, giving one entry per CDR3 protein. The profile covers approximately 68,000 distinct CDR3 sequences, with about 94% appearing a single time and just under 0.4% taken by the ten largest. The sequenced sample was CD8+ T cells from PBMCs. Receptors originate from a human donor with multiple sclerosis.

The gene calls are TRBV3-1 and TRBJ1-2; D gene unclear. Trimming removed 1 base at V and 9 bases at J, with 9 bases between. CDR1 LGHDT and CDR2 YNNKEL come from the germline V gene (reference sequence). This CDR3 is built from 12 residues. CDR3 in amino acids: CASSQGLESYTF. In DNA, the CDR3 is TGTGCCAGCAGCCAAGGTCTTGAGAGCTACACCTTC.

The CDR3 spells CASSEGPGYGYTF. CDR3 nucleotides: TGTGCCAGCAGTGAGGGTCCGGGCTATGGCTACACCTTC. The chain couples TRBV25-1 to TRBJ1-2, with D hard to call. V lost 3 bases and J 4 bases, leaving 9 bases between the germline ends. The CDR3 totals 13 residues. Germline assignment: CDR1 MGHDK and CDR2 SYGVNS.

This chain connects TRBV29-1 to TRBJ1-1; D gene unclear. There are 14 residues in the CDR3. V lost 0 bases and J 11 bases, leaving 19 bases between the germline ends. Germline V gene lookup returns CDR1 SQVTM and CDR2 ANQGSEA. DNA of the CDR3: TGCAGCGTTGAAGACCAGGACCTCACTAACGGGGCTTTCTTT. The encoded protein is CSVEDQDLTNGAFF.

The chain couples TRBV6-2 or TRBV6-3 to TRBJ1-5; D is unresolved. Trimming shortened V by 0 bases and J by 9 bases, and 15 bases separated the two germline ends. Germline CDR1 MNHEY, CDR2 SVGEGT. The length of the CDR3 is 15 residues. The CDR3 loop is CASSYSTRGISPQHF. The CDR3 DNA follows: TGTGCCAGCAGTTACTCCACCCGCGGTATATCGCCCCAGCATTTT.

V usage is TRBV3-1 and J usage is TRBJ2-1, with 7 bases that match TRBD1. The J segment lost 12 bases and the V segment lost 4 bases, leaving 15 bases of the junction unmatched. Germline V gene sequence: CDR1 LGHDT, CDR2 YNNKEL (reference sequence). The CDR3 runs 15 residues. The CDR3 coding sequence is TGTGCCAGCAGCCCCGACAGGGAAAAATACTATGGGCAGTTCTTC. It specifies CASSPDREKYYGQFF.

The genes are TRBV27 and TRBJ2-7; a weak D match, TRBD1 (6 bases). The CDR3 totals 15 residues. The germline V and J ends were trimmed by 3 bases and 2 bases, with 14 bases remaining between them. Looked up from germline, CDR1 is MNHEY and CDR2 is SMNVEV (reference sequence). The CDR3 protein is CASSLGSTGAYEQYF. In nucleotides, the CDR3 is TGTGCCAGCAGTTTGGGATCGACAGGAGCCTACGAGCAGTACTTC.

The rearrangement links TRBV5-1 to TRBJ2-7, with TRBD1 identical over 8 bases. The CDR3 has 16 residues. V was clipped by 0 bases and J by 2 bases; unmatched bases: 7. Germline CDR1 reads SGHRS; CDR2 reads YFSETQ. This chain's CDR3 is CASSLGTGLSPYEQYF. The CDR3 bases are TGCGCCAGCAGCTTGGGGACAGGGTTGAGCCCCTACGAGCAGTACTTC.

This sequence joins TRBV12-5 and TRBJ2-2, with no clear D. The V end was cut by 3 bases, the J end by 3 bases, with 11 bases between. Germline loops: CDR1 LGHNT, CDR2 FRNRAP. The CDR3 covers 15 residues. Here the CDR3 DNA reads TGTGCTAGTGGTTTCTTCTTAGTGGACACCGGGGAGCTGTTTTTT. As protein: CASGFFLVDTGELFF.